What follows is one T cell receptor (beta chain) and its context. This entry belongs to a study of blood T cell repertoires in COVID-19. The CDR3 has 16 amino acids. Germline V gives CDR1 SGHNT, CDR2 YENEEA. After removal of 4 bases from V and 5 bases from J, the junction contained 4 bases not matched to a gene. Profiling relied on immunoSEQ multiplex PCR, and the TCRdb table lists in-frame clones only, not all of them. The table has 200,000 to 250,000 clones, roughly 80% seen once. The sequencing input was peripheral blood. V usage is TRBV11-3 and J usage is TRBJ2-1; TRBD2 aligns across 14 bases. The sequence was collected from a woman aged 18-29 years with acute or convalescent COVID-19. DNA for the CDR3: TGTGCCAGCAGCTACGGACTAGCGGGAGGAGACAATGAGCAGTTCTTC. Amino acid sequence: CASSYGLAGGDNEQFF.